This T cell receptor (beta chain) stems from a study of CD8 T cells in Susac syndrome (dated by TCRdb to about 2019). At the level of the whole study: Among the Susac syndrome patients who were sequenced, clinically active disease was present in six and clinical remission was observed in fewer than 10. Repertoire sequencing was used to test whether CD8+ T cell activation and differentiation in Susac syndrome was antigen driven. At the time of blood withdrawal, Susac syndrome patients were either therapy-naive, taking corticosteroids (with some also receiving IVIg), or on IVIg alone. CD8+ T cell repertoire clonality was compared between more than ten healthy donors, approximately 14 Susac syndrome patients and 15 multiple sclerosis patients. Broad study findings and their caveats: Susac syndrome CD8+ repertoires showed clonal expansion, highest in CD8+ TEMRA cells and greater in clinically active than remitting patients. The number of individuals in the TCR sequencing and HLA analysis was acknowledged as relatively small. In the total CD8+ and CD8+ TEMRA repertoires, about 16 and five Susac-specific public clones, respectively, were identified.

Comments on this clonotype: No antigen is known for it. One base away there is no much larger clone; base qualities are not given.

RNA was extracted with the RNeasy kit and roughly 0.45 to 1 ug was reverse transcribed using random hexamers. TCR beta CDR3 regions were amplified with the immunoSEQ multiplex PCR assay covering 54 Vbeta and 13 Jbeta segments. To correct PCR amplification bias, a synthetic template baseline was used for both primer optimization and computational correction. Regarding the original processing steps: Reads were annotated to V, D and J genes per IMGT and analyzed with immunoSEQ Analyzer, keeping only productive sequences. To calculate clonality, Shannon entropy was normalized by log2 of the number of productive unique sequences and then subtracted from one. Public and private clones were assessed among the 100 most prevalent clones of each patient and control. Clones were defined as Susac-specific if absent from the healthy and MS cohorts, from some 1,000 published viral clones and from other ImmuneACCESS disease sequences. The public reads were reanalyzed by TCRdb: fastp trimming at Q25, MiXCR alignment, in-frame beta chains only. Identical CDR3 protein sequences are pooled into one entry, listed with their most common genes and DNA. Clone size and V and J calls follow TCRdb, not the original study. For this sample there are about 130,000 distinct CDR3 sequences; approximately 95% appear just once. Under 0.2% of the sample lies in the top ten.

Counted from cysteine to phenylalanine, this CDR3 has 12 amino acids. Left in the record is the CDR3 DNA by itself, 36 bases read in frame from the first base. The junction shows trimming of 2 bases on V and 1 base on J, plus 6 bases between the germline ends. The germline V gene gives CDR1 as SQVTM and CDR2 as ANQGSEA. Peripheral blood CD8+ and CD4+ T cells from healthy donors, Susac syndrome patients and multiple sclerosis patients were profiled using high-throughput TCR beta sequencing. The Susac syndrome patients fulfilled recently defined diagnostic criteria for either definite or probable disease. Bulk CD8+ and CD4+ T cells were purified magnetically by negative isolation, whereas CD8+ TEMRA cells were enriched by FACS. Blood was collected in EDTA tubes and processed within 24 hours, with PBMCs isolated through density gradient centrifugation. PBMCs destined for TCR sequencing were cryopreserved in liquid nitrogen and later thawed in a 37 °C water bath. The sorted or isolated CD4+, CD8+ and CD8+ TEMRA cells had a purity of 90% or higher.

This receptor was obtained from a human donor with Susac syndrome. The specimen was CD8+ T cells from PBMCs. The chain was built from TRBV29-1 and TRBJ2-7; the D gene is possibly TRBD2, with 5 bases matching. The CDR3 in this case is CSVESGSYEQYF. The nucleotide sequence is TGCAGCGTTGAAAGCGGATCCTACGAGCAGTACTTC.